These 21 T cell receptor beta chains originate from one sample sequenced in a study of blood T cell repertoires in COVID-19. Profiled with immunoSEQ multiplex PCR; TCRdb holds only in-frame clones, not every one. In the table there are roughly 96,000 clones, roughly 80% of which are singletons. Sequencing input: peripheral blood. All receptors derive from an elderly man with acute or convalescent COVID-19.

The chain is built from TRBV5-1 and TRBJ2-7; 10 positions agree with TRBD1. From germline, CDR1 is SGHRS and CDR2 YFSETQ. This CDR3 has 16 residues. With V trimmed by 4 bases and J by 4 bases, 11 bases remained unmatched. CDR3 in amino acids: CASSRDGTGVSYEQYF. CDR3 in DNA: TGCGCCAGCAGCAGGGACGGGACAGGGGTTAGTTACGAGCAGTACTTC.

The chain links TRBV4-1 to TRBJ2-3, with 8 bases matching TRBD2. CDR3 length equals 15 residues. CDR1 and CDR2 (germline): MGHRA, YSYEKL. With V trimmed by 4 bases and J by 2 bases, 5 bases remained unmatched. CDR3 DNA: TGCGCCAGCAGCCCCACTAGCGGTCCCACAGATACGCAGTATTTT. The encoded protein is CASSPTSGPTDTQYF.

The J gene is TRBJ2-1, the V gene TRBV18, with a possible D match to TRBD1 (6 bases). The CDR3 is made up of 14 amino acids. Trimming took 2 bases from V and 9 from J, leaving 14 bases between them. The V gene's germline CDR1 is KGHSH and CDR2 LQKENI. CDR3 sequence: CASSPSTGMREQFF. CDR3 DNA sequence: TGTGCCAGCTCACCATCTACAGGGATGCGTGAGCAGTTCTTC.

The chain carries TRBV27 and TRBJ2-7; tentatively, D is TRBD1 (6 bases). Germline CDR1 and CDR2: MNHEY and SMNVEV (reference sequence). Trimming pared 6 bases from V and 1 base from J, leaving 10 bases between. This CDR3 is built from 13 residues. CDR3 region: CASRLQGSYEQYF. CDR3 DNA: TGTGCCAGCAGATTGCAGGGGTCCTACGAGCAGTACTTC.

The chain joins TRBV6-5 to TRBJ1-5; 8 bases fit TRBD1. This CDR3 has 15 amino acids. Trimming cost V 5 bases and J 3 bases; bases outside gene matches: 6. In germline, CDR1 is MNHEY, CDR2 SVGAGI. CDR3 region: CASSRGQGFNQPQHF. The CDR3 DNA reads as TGTGCCAGCAGTCGCGGACAGGGCTTCAATCAGCCCCAGCATTTT.

This clone was seen once. The rearrangement links TRBV10-3 to TRBJ1-1; 10 bases are shared with TRBD1. The ends lost 5 bases at V and 3 bases at J; junction bases unmatched: 9. Germline lookup yields CDR1 ENHRY and CDR2 SYGVKD. CDR3 length equals 16 residues. CDR3 residues: CAISRGTGTGDTEAFF. CDR3 nucleotide sequence: TGTGCCATCAGTCGCGGAACCGGGACAGGGGACACTGAAGCTTTCTTT.

The chain recombines TRBV18 with TRBJ2-7; TRBD2 aligns across 15 bases. V lost 5 bases to trimming and J lost 6 bases; unmatched junction nucleotides: 5. The CDR3 is made up of 15 amino acids. Looked up from germline, CDR1 is KGHSH and CDR2 is LQKENI. The CDR3, as DNA: TGTGCCAGCTCAATCGGACTAGCGGGGGGGCCCGAGCAGTACTTC. This translates into CASSIGLAGGPEQYF.

The chain joins TRBV27 to TRBJ2-5, with 9 bases aligning to TRBD2. The V segment lost 3 bases and the J segment 5 bases; nucleotides outside the gene matches: 7. The germline V gene has CDR1 MNHEY and CDR2 SMNVEV (reference sequence). The CDR3 sequence is 15 residues long. The CDR3 is CASSFRGGARETQYF. The CDR3 DNA sequence: TGTGCCAGCAGTTTTCGCGGGGGGGCCCGGGAGACCCAGTACTTC.

The V gene is TRBV3-1 (or the pseudogene TRBV3-2), the J gene TRBJ2-1; D is ambiguous. The CDR3 length is 11 residues. Germline lookup yields CDR1 LGHDT and CDR2 YNNKEL (reference sequence). Trimming shortened V by 8 bases and J by 7 bases, and 9 bases separated the two germline ends. CDR3 region: CASEEFNEQFF. The CDR3 region has the DNA TGTGCCAGCGAGGAATTTAATGAGCAGTTCTTC.

The J gene is TRBJ2-7, the V gene TRBV20-1; 10 nucleotides match TRBD2. The CDR3 consists of 15 residues. The germline gives CDR1 DFQATT, CDR2 SNEGSKA (reference sequence). V dropped 3 bases and J dropped 5; count of bases not matched to a gene: 10. The CDR3 nucleotides read TGCAGTGCTAGTCATACTAGCGGGATTCGAAACGAGCAGTACTTC. Translation gives CSASHTSGIRNEQYF.

J is TRBJ2-1 and V is TRBV18, with TRBD2 matching 7 bases. The J segment lost 7 bases and the V segment lost 3 bases, leaving 9 bases of the junction unmatched. Germline lookup yields CDR1 KGHSH and CDR2 LQKENI. This CDR3 contains 15 residues. DNA for the CDR3: TGTGCCAGCTCACCCCGACTAGCAGCTTTGAATGAGCAGTTCTTC. Translation gives CASSPRLAALNEQFF.

This clone was seen only a few times. The V call is TRBV2, the J call TRBJ2-2; D is unresolved. Germline V gene data show CDR1 as SNHLY and CDR2 as FYNNEI. CDR3 length equals 12 residues. V gave up 8 bases and J gave up 5 bases, with 9 bases separating them. This CDR3 is CASQLFTGELFF. The DNA of the CDR3 is TGTGCCAGCCAGTTGTTTACCGGGGAGCTGTTTTTT.

This clone appeared a few times. The chain couples TRBV5-1 to TRBJ1-1; no reliable D call. In germline, CDR1 is SGHRS, CDR2 YFSETQ. The CDR3 runs to 13 residues. V lost 5 bases and J lost 0, with 8 bases in between. DNA for the CDR3: TGCGCCAGCAGTCGGGAGATGAACACTGAAGCTTTCTTT. Encoded protein: CASSREMNTEAFF.

The V and J genes are TRBV7-2 and TRBJ2-7; 12 positions match TRBD2. Germline CDR1 and CDR2: SGHTA and FQGNSA. With V trimmed by 5 bases and J by 10 bases, 12 bases remained unmatched. The CDR3 runs 15 residues. CDR3 region: CASSPKRLAGEVQYF. The CDR3 DNA reads TGTGCCAGCAGCCCTAAACGACTAGCGGGAGAAGTTCAGTACTTC.

DNA of the CDR3: TGTGCCAGCAGCTCCCAGGGGCTAGGCACTGAAGCTTTCTTT. Its translation: CASSSQGLGTEAFF. The chain has TRBV11-3 and TRBJ1-1; possibly TRBD1 for D (6 bases). This CDR3 spans 14 amino acids. Germline CDR1 reads SGHNT; CDR2 reads YENEEA. V was trimmed by 4 bases and J by 4 bases, leaving 13 bases between them.

This clone was observed a handful of times. V usage is TRBV14 and J usage is TRBJ2-7, with D possibly being TRBD1 (6 bases). The CDR3 is made up of 14 amino acids. Germline V CDR1 and CDR2: SGHDN, FVKESK. V dropped 5 bases and J dropped 0 bases, with 11 bases sitting between them. The CDR3 sequence is CASSRDISSYEQYF. CDR3 sequence (DNA): TGTGCCAGCAGCAGGGACATCAGCTCCTACGAGCAGTACTTC.

The chain uses TRBV29-1 and TRBJ1-6; TRBD1 is a possible D gene (5 bases). The CDR3 is 13 residues long. Per germline, CDR1 SQVTM and CDR2 ANQGSEA. The V end lost 6 bases, the J end lost 5 bases, and 11 bases lay between the germline ends. DNA of the CDR3: TGCAGCGTGGGTGGGGGGAATAATTCACCCCTCCACTTT. The encoded protein is CSVGGGNNSPLHF.

The genes are TRBV2 and TRBJ2-5; 12 nucleotides line up with TRBD2. The CDR3 has 19 amino acids. Trimming took 4 bases from V and 3 from J; bases not matched to a gene: 15. The V gene's germline CDR1 is SNHLY and CDR2 FYNNEI. DNA for the CDR3: TGTGCCAGCAGTGGGGGGCTAGCGGGAGGGCCGGGTAAGGAAGAGACCCAGTACTTC. It yields the protein CASSGGLAGGPGKEETQYF.

The chain combines TRBV28 with TRBJ1-1; 9 bases map to TRBD1. Unmatched junction bases numbered 1, after V lost 5 bases and J lost 9 bases. Germline CDR1 is MDHEN and CDR2 is SYDVKM. The CDR3 contains 11 residues. CDR3 bases: TGTGCCAGCAGTGGGACAGGGCAAGCTTTCTTT. Its protein product is CASSGTGQAFF.

The genes are TRBV30 and TRBJ2-3; 12 nucleotides line up with TRBD2. CDR3 length: 12 amino acids. Losses at the gene ends were 3 bases for V and 9 bases for J; bases not matched to a gene: 1. The germline V gene encodes CDR1 GTSNPN and CDR2 SVGIG (reference sequence). The CDR3 DNA follows: TGTGCCTGGAGCGGACTAGCGGGGACGCAGTATTTT. It encodes CAWSGLAGTQYF.

J is TRBJ1-2 and V is TRBV6-1; TRBD1 is a possible D gene (5 bases). There are 14 residues in the CDR3. Germline CDR1 and CDR2: MNHNS and SASEGT. The V end lost 1 base, the J end lost 4 bases, and 10 bases lay between the germline ends. CDR3 in DNA: TGTGCCAGCAGTGAAGGACAGAACTTCTATGGCTACACCTTC. Its translation: CASSEGQNFYGYTF.